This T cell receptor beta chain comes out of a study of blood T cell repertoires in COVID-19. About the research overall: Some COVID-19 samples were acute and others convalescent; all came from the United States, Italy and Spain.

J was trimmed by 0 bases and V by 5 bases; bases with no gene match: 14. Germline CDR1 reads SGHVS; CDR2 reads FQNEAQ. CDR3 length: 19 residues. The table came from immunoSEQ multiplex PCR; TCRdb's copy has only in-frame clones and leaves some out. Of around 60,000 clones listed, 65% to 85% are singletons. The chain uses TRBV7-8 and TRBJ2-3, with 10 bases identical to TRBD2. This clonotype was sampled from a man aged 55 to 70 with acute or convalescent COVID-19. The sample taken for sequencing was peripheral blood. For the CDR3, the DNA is TGTGCCAGCAGCGCCCTAGTAGCGGGGGGCCGTGCTAGCACAGATACGCAGTATTTT. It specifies CASSALVAGGRASTDTQYF.